Presented here are 25 T cell receptor beta chains from one specimen sequenced in a study of sequential checkpoint blockade in melanoma. This sample's treatment: randomized to nivolumab then ipilimumab (arm A) or the reverse (arm B). Profiling relied on immunoSEQ multiplex PCR, and the TCRdb table lists in-frame clones only, not all of them. The top ten clones hold approximately 38% of a sample with under 25,000 clones, about four fifths of them seen once. The material was CD8+ T cells sorted from blood (inferred from file names), obtained from a patient given nivolumab and ipilimumab in sequence. The receptor set was obtained from a human donor with melanoma.

This chain links TRBV4-1 with TRBJ1-1; 7 positions agree with TRBD1. The CDR3 spans 17 residues. Germline lookup yields CDR1 MGHRA and CDR2 YSYEKL. Germline trimming cut 4 bases from V and 1 base from J; bases unmatched to any gene: 12. The CDR3 loop reads CASSPNDRDAANTEAFF. The CDR3 coding sequence is TGCGCCAGCAGCCCGAATGACAGGGATGCGGCGAACACTGAAGCTTTCTTT.

This clone was found once. The rearrangement joins TRBV7-3 to TRBJ2-7; 9 positions match TRBD1. Germline V gene data show CDR1 as SGHTA and CDR2 as FQGTGA. The CDR3 consists of 15 residues. The V segment lost 0 bases and the J segment 4 bases; nucleotides outside the gene matches: 4. CDR3 DNA: TGTGCCAGCAGCTTAACGGGACAGGGACGTTACGAGCAGTACTTC. Its protein product is CASSLTGQGRYEQYF. Supplemented by reference TRBV7-3 and TRBJ2-7, the full variable domain reads GAGVSQTPSNKVTEKGKYVELRCDPISGHTALYWYRQSLGQGPEFLIYFQGTGAADDSGLPNDRFFAVRPEGSVSTLKIQRTERGDSAVYLCASSLTGQGRYEQYFGPGTRLTVT.

This chain uses TRBV2 with TRBJ1-5; 9 bases match TRBD1. This CDR3 comprises 15 residues. From germline, CDR1 is SNHLY and CDR2 FYNNEI. The ends lost 6 bases at V and 0 bases at J; junction bases unmatched: 3. The CDR3 bases are TGTGCCAGCAGGGGGGACAGGGCTAGCAATCAGCCCCAGCATTTT. Translating it yields CASRGDRASNQPQHF. Drawing the rest from reference TRBV2 and TRBJ1-5, the complete variable domain is EPEVTQTPSHQVTQMGQEVILRCVPISNHLYFYWYRQILGQKVEFLVSFYNNEISEKSEIFDDQFSVERPDGSNFTLKIRSTKLEDSAMYFCASRGDRASNQPQHFGDGTRLSIL.

The chain combines TRBV28 with TRBJ1-2; D uncertain. Trimming removed 2 bases at V and 8 bases at J, with 12 bases between. This CDR3 spans 13 amino acids. Germline V gene lookup returns CDR1 MDHEN and CDR2 SYDVKM. In nucleotides, the CDR3 is TGTGCCAGCAGTTTAAATCGGGAAGGGGGCTACACCTTC. It codes for CASSLNREGGYTF.

This clone was counted once. The chain recombines TRBV27 with TRBJ1-2, with TRBD1 matching over 9 bases. V was pared by 1 base and J by 6 bases, with 6 bases of the junction left unmatched. CDR3 length: 15 residues. CDR1 is MNHEY, CDR2 SMNVEV, per germline (reference sequence). The CDR3 sequence is CASSLLKGQGNGYTF. DNA for the CDR3: TGTGCCAGCAGTTTATTAAAAGGACAGGGGAATGGCTACACCTTC.

This chain links TRBV19 with TRBJ2-1; 10 nucleotides line up with TRBD2. V lost 5 bases and J lost 0; bases outside the gene matches: 4. Germline loops: CDR1 LNHDA, CDR2 SQIVND (reference sequence). The CDR3 has 16 residues. CDR3 DNA sequence: TGTGCCAGTAGTTTTTCTAGCGGGAGCTCCTACAATGAGCAGTTCTTC. This translates into CASSFSSGSSYNEQFF.

V and J are TRBV6-1 and TRBJ2-7, with TRBD1 as a possible D gene (6 bases). Deletions cut 4 bases from V and 3 bases from J, with 13 bases between. This CDR3 spans 14 amino acids. In germline, CDR1 is MNHNS, CDR2 SASEGT. The CDR3 coding sequence is TGTGCCAGCAGTGCGTCAGACAGGTACTACGAGCAGTACTTC. It encodes CASSASDRYYEQYF.

The V call is TRBV14, the J call TRBJ1-1; no clear D gene. Trimming removed 0 bases from V and 4 bases from J, with 18 bases in between. Germline CDR1 is SGHDN and CDR2 is FVKESK. CDR3 length: 17 residues. CDR3 region: CASSQDTTWTVSTEAFF. In DNA, the CDR3 is TGTGCCAGCAGCCAAGACACGACCTGGACTGTGAGCACTGAAGCTTTCTTT.

This rearrangement joins TRBV21-1 to TRBJ2-7; the D call TRBD1 from the table was never checked on the DNA. TRBV21-1 is classified as a pseudogene. This CDR3 spans 14 amino acids. DNA of the CDR3: TGTGCCAGAAACCCGGGACAGGAGCCCTACGAGCAGTACTTC. Protein product: CARNPGQEPYEQYF.

The chain links TRBV5-5 to TRBJ1-5, with TRBD1 identical over 8 bases. This CDR3 region has 14 residues. J lost 3 bases, V lost 3 bases, and 2 bases had no gene match. Looked up from germline, CDR1 is SGHKS and CDR2 is YYEKEE (reference sequence). The CDR3: CASSSTGDNQPQHF. The CDR3 nucleotides are TGTGCCAGCAGCTCGACAGGGGACAATCAGCCCCAGCATTTT. Supplemented by reference TRBV5-5 and TRBJ1-5, the full variable domain reads DAGVTQSPTHLIKTRGQQVTLRCSPISGHKSVSWYQQVLGQGPQFIFQYYEKEERGRGNFPDRFSARQFPNYSSELNVNALLLGDSALYLCASSSTGDNQPQHFGDGTRLSIL.

This clone came up once. The rearrangement uses TRBV2 and TRBJ2-7; D is unresolved. The germline gives CDR1 SNHLY, CDR2 FYNNEI. V lost 6 bases and J lost 7, with 10 bases in between. The CDR3 is made up of 11 amino acids. The CDR3 spells CASRDRVEQYF. CDR3 nucleotide sequence: TGTGCCAGCAGGGATCGGGTAGAGCAGTACTTC.

This chain links TRBV27 with TRBJ2-7; maybe TRBD2 (6 bases). Germline V gene data show CDR1 as MNHEY and CDR2 as SMNVEV (reference sequence). There are 17 residues in the CDR3. V was trimmed by 1 base and J by 3 bases, leaving 19 bases between them. The CDR3 DNA follows: TGTGCCAGCAGTTTATTTAGGGTGACGGGAGATAGCTACGAGCAGTACTTC. This sequence encodes CASSLFRVTGDSYEQYF.

This clone was counted once. The J gene is TRBJ1-1, the V gene TRBV11-2; D remains ambiguous. Germline CDR1 reads SGHAT; CDR2 reads FQNNGV. The CDR3 consists of 12 residues. V dropped 2 bases and J dropped 8 bases, with 9 bases sitting between them. CDR3 nucleotides: TGTGCCAGCAGCTTACTCGGGAGAGAAGCTTTCTTT. It translates to CASSLLGREAFF.

The J gene is TRBJ2-7, the V gene TRBV21-1; TRBD2 is the table's D call and was not checked against the DNA. TRBV21-1 is marked as a pseudogene. The CDR3 sequence is 17 residues long. Here the CDR3 reads CASSKDRGLAGLEEQYF. The CDR3 DNA is TGTGCCAGCAGCAAAGATAGGGGTCTAGCGGGGCTCGAAGAGCAGTACTTC.

The CDR3 sequence is CASSITLSGSIEQYF. DNA of the CDR3: TGTGCCAGTAGTATTACCCTGAGCGGGAGTATCGAGCAGTACTTC. V gene TRBV19 combines with J gene TRBJ2-7; 8 nucleotides match TRBD2. V gave up 3 bases and J gave up 6 bases; unmatched junction bases: 10. Germline V gene sequence: CDR1 LNHDA, CDR2 SQIVND (reference sequence). The CDR3 runs 15 residues.

The chain is built from TRBV29-1 and TRBJ2-7; the match to TRBD2 covers 8 bases. V dropped 4 bases and J dropped 5; count of bases not matched to a gene: 1. This CDR3 has 11 residues. Germline V gene lookup returns CDR1 SQVTM and CDR2 ANQGSEA. For the CDR3, the DNA is TGCAGCGTTGCGGGGGGGGACGAGCAGTACTTC. This translates into CSVAGGDEQYF.

The chain has TRBV7-8 and TRBJ1-6, with D perhaps TRBD1 (5 bases). V gave up 1 base and J gave up 7 bases, with 11 bases separating them. Germline V lookup: CDR1 SGHVS, CDR2 FQNEAQ. The CDR3 spans 15 residues. In nucleotides, the CDR3 is TGTGCCAGCAGCTTAGTCCGGGAGGGGAATTCACCCCTCCACTTT. It is translated as CASSLVREGNSPLHF.

This clone was detected a few times. This chain connects TRBV28 to TRBJ2-7, with TRBD1 matching over 7 bases. The CDR3 length is 14 residues. Germline V CDR1 and CDR2: MDHEN, SYDVKM. V shed 6 bases, J shed 3 bases, and the junction held 8 bases outside the gene matches. The CDR3 region is CASSWTGGYYEQYF. The CDR3 DNA sequence: TGTGCCAGCAGCTGGACAGGCGGTTACTACGAGCAGTACTTC.

The gene calls are TRBV5-8 and TRBJ1-5; D uncertain. V lost 0 bases to trimming and J lost 4 bases, with 20 bases between them. The CDR3 runs 18 residues. Germline CDR1 reads SGHTS; CDR2 reads YDEGEE. This CDR3 is CASSLEIRNSGRNQPQHF. DNA for the CDR3: TGTGCCAGCAGCTTGGAAATTAGAAACAGCGGAAGAAATCAGCCCCAGCATTTT. The variable domain in full, completed from reference TRBV5-8 and TRBJ1-5, reads EAGVTQSPTHLIKTRGQQATLRCSPISGHTSVYWYQQALGLGLQFLLWYDEGEERNRGNFPPRFSGRQFPNYSSELNVNALELEDSALYLCASSLEIRNSGRNQPQHFGDGTRLSIL.

CDR3 sequence reads: CATKRIQGAYEQYF. CDR3 DNA sequence: TGTGCCACCAAGAGGATACAAGGCGCCTACGAGCAGTACTTC. The genes are TRBV27 and TRBJ2-7; D is ambiguous. CDR1 MNHEY and CDR2 SMNVEV come from the germline V gene (reference sequence). This CDR3 has 14 amino acids. V shed 10 bases and J shed 2 bases, with 18 bases lying between them.

The V call is TRBV19, the J call TRBJ1-1, with D hard to call. Trimming removed 5 bases from V and 1 base from J, with 14 bases in between. The CDR3 spans 15 residues. The germline V gene has CDR1 LNHDA and CDR2 SQIVND (reference sequence). This CDR3 reads CASSVRQTSNTEAFF. The CDR3 DNA sequence: TGTGCCAGTAGTGTTCGACAAACCTCGAACACTGAAGCTTTCTTT.

The genes are TRBV6-6 and TRBJ1-2, with 8 bases matching TRBD1. V dropped 6 bases and J dropped 5; count of bases not matched to a gene: 11. The CDR3 consists of 15 residues. The germline V gene has CDR1 MNHNY and CDR2 SVGAGI (reference sequence). The CDR3 DNA follows: TGTGCCAGCAGACCCCGACAGGGGATTTGGTATGGCTACACCTTC. Translating gives CASRPRQGIWYGYTF.

The rearrangement joins TRBV19 to TRBJ1-1; D ambiguous. Trimming took 1 base from V and 4 from J, leaving 10 bases between them. This CDR3 spans 14 amino acids. Looked up from germline, CDR1 is LNHDA and CDR2 is SQIVND (reference sequence). This chain's CDR3 is CASSIVPRSTEAFF. DNA of the CDR3: TGTGCCAGTAGTATAGTCCCACGGAGCACTGAAGCTTTCTTT.

The gene calls are TRBV5-1 and TRBJ2-6; D is unresolved. Germline CDR1 reads SGHRS; CDR2 reads YFSETQ. The CDR3 is 13 amino acids. The V end lost 5 bases, the J end lost 1 base, and 4 bases lay between the germline ends. The CDR3 region is CASSLSGANVLTF. In DNA form, the CDR3 reads TGCGCCAGCAGTCTATCTGGGGCCAACGTCCTGACTTTC.

The genes are TRBV30 and TRBJ2-7; D might be TRBD2 (6 bases). The CDR3 length is 16 residues. Deletions cut 1 base from V and 1 base from J, with 17 bases between. Germline V gives CDR1 GTSNPN, CDR2 SVGIG (reference sequence). CDR3 DNA: TGTGCCTGGAGTGGGTCCGGGTCAGGGACTTCCTACGAGCAGTACTTC. Translation gives CAWSGSGSGTSYEQYF.